This T cell receptor beta chain was sequenced for a study of T cell changes during pregnancy in multiple sclerosis. The protocol was immunoSEQ multiplex PCR, while the TCRdb copy is restricted to in-frame clones and leaves out a portion. The data show more than 20,000 clones, roughly 90% seen once. CDR1 is KGHSH and CDR2 is LQKENI in the germline V gene. This CDR3 spans 15 amino acids. V lost 2 bases, J lost 0 bases, and 1 base stayed unmatched. The TCR originated in a female donor in good health, enrolled as a control in a pregnancy study. Sequences were derived from CD8+ T cells from peripheral blood mononuclear cells, sampled in the third trimester of pregnancy. This rearrangement joins TRBV18 to TRBJ2-7; 10 bases are a match to TRBD2. Written as DNA, the CDR3 is TGTGCCAGCTCACCAACTAGCGGGGTCTCCTACGAGCAGTACTTC. It encodes CASSPTSGVSYEQYF.